Only a few counts were recorded for the clone carrying this T cell receptor (beta chain). Its antigen is unknown. Trimming took off 5 bases at V and 0 bases at J, with 8 bases between the two ends. The CDR3 runs 15 residues. The germline CDR1 and CDR2 sequences are SEHNR and FQNEAQ (reference sequence). A J-beta primer mix and a sample-barcoded 5' primer were used in a second PCR of about 7 to 12 cycles. TCRdb re-called the 5' RACE reads through MiXCR, storing one row per CDR3 protein. The data show fewer than 2,000,000 distinct CDR3 sequences, 39% seen once. This sample is drawn from a study of blood T cells in healthy people across ages. Whole-study results and caveats: Long-lived donors had more naive CD4+ cells and higher diversity than aged donors.

This TCR derives from a human donor in good health. Sample: blood. The chain couples TRBV7-9 to TRBJ2-6, with unresolved D. CDR3 nucleotide sequence: TGTGCCAGCAGCCAACAGATCTCTGGGGCCAACGTCCTGACTTTC. This sequence encodes CASSQQISGANVLTF. The whole variable domain, filled in from reference TRBV7-9 and TRBJ2-6, reads DTGVSQNPRHKITKRGQNVTFRCDPISEHNRLYWYRQTLGQGPEFLTYFQNEAQLEKSRLLSDRFSAERPKGSFSTLEIQRTEQGDSAMYLCASSQQISGANVLTFGAGSRLTVL.